A single T cell receptor (beta chain) is shown here with its context. The source of the sample is a study of blood T cell repertoires in COVID-19. For the study at large: Material from acute and convalescent COVID-19 was sourced from the United States, Italy and Spain. In each case, the material was cDNA or gDNA derived from T cells, B-cell-depleted T cells, or PBMCs.

The CDR3 is made up of 14 amino acids. The J segment lost 8 bases and the V segment lost 6 bases, leaving 8 bases of the junction unmatched. In germline, CDR1 is SEHNR, CDR2 FQNEAQ (reference sequence). Authors' analysis steps: The assay estimated nucleated cells by amplifying reference gene primers. Profiling relied on immunoSEQ multiplex PCR, and the TCRdb table lists in-frame clones only, not all of them. That table furnishes V, J and clone size, whereas the DNA furnished D and trimming. The repertoire consists of roughly 160,000 clones, with around nine tenths occurring once and the leading ten covering around 0.63%. Followed longitudinally, the Seattle patients had been enrolled during active infection.

Input material: peripheral blood. The receptor's source is a man aged 60 to 75 with COVID-19, enrolled during active disease. The rearrangement uses TRBV7-9 and TRBJ1-4, with TRBD1 matching over 8 bases. CDR3 DNA sequence: TGTGCCAGCAGGGCAGGGGGCGTGAGGGAAAAACTGTTTTTT. Its translation is CASRAGGVREKLFF.